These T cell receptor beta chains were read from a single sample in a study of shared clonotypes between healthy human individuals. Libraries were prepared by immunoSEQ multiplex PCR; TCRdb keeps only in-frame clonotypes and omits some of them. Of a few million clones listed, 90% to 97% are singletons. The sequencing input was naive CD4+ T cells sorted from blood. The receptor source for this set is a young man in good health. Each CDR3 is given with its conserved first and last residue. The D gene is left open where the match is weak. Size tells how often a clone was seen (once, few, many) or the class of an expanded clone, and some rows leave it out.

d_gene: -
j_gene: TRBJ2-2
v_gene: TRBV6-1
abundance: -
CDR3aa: CARSPGAGGSGELFF
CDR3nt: TGTGCCCGAAGCCCGGGGGCAGGGGGGTCCGGGGAGCTGTTTTTT

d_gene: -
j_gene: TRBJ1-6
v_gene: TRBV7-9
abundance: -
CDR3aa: CASTPGTGDSPLHF
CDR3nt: TGTGCCAGCACCCCGGGGACGGGAGATTCACCCCTCCACTTT

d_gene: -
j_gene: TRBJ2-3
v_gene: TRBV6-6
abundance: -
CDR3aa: CASRSTDTQYF
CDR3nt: TGTGCCAGCAGATCAACAGATACGCAGTATTTT

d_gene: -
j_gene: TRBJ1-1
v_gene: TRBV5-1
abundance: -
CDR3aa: CASSTGAPTEAFF
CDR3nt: TGCGCCAGCAGTACGGGGGCGCCCACTGAAGCTTTCTTT

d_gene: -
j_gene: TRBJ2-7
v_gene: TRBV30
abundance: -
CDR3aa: CAWKVEAREQYF
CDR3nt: TGTGCCTGGAAGGTAGAAGCGAGGGAGCAGTACTTC

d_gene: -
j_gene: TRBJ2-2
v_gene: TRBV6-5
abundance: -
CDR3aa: CASSYSQAGELFF
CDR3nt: TGTGCCAGCAGTTACTCGCAGGCCGGGGAGCTGTTTTTT

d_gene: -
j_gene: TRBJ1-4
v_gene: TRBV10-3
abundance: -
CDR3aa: CAISTTGTNEKLFF
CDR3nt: TGTGCCATCAGTACGACAGGTACTAATGAAAAACTGTTTTTT

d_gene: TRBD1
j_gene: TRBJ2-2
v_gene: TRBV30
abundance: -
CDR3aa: CAWSVMTGWDGELFF
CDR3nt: TGTGCCTGGAGTGTTATGACAGGGTGGGACGGGGAGCTGTTTTTT

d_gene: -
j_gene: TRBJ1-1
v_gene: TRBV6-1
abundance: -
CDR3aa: CASSATAGAFF
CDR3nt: TGTGCCAGCAGTGCCACGGCGGGAGCTTTCTTT

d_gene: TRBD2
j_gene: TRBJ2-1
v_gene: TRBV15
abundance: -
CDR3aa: CATSFRLAGNNEQFF
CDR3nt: TGTGCCACCAGCTTCCGACTAGCGGGCAACAATGAGCAGTTCTTC

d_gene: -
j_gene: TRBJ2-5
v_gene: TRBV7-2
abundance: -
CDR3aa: CASSRLPGGGQETQYF
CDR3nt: TGTGCCAGCAGCCGGCTACCTGGAGGGGGCCAAGAGACCCAGTACTTC

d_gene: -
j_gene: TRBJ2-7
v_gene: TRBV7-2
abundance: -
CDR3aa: CASSLVTGNYEQYF
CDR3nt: TGTGCCAGCAGCTTAGTGACCGGTAACTACGAGCAGTACTTC

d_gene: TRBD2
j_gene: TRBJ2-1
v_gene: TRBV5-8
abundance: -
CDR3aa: CASSLGSGGSYNEQFF
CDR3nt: TGTGCCAGCAGCTTGGGGAGCGGGGGATCCTACAATGAGCAGTTCTTC

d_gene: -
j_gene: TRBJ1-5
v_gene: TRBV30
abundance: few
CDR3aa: CAWGKEGNQPQHF
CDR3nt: TGTGCCTGGGGTAAGGAGGGAAATCAGCCCCAGCATTTT

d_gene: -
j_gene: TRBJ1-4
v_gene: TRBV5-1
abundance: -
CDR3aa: CASSLNLGGGEKLFF
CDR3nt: TGCGCCAGCAGCTTGAATCTCGGAGGAGGAGAAAAACTGTTTTTT

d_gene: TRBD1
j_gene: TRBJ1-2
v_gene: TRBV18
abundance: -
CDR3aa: CASSPSWTEGAYGYTF
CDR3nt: TGTGCCAGCTCACCTTCATGGACAGAGGGGGCTTATGGCTACACCTTC

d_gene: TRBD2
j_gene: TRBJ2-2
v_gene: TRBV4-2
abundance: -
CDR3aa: CASSPSSGGYTGELFF
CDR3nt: TGTGCCAGCAGTCCAAGCTCCGGGGGGTACACCGGGGAGCTGTTTTTT

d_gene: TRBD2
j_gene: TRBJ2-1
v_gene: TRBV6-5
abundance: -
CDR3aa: CASRSLSGDNEQFF
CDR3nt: TGTGCCAGCAGAAGCCTCAGCGGGGACAATGAGCAGTTCTTC

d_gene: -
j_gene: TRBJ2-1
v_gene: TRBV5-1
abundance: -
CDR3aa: CASSLAGLSQQFF
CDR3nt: TGCGCCAGCAGCTTGGCGGGACTTAGCCAGCAGTTCTTC

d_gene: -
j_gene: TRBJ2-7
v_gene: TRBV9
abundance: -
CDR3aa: CASSVGRYGYEQYF
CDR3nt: TGTGCCAGCAGCGTAGGACGTTACGGCTACGAGCAGTACTTC

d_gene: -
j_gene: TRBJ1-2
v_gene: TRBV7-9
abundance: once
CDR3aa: CASSLEGVGSYGYTF
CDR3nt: TGTGCCAGCAGCTTAGAGGGGGTAGGGTCCTATGGCTACACCTTC

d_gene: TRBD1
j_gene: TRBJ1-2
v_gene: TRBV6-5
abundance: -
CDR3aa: CASRKTGVSYTF
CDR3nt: TGTGCCAGCAGAAAAACAGGGGTTAGCTACACCTTC